This TCR beta chain is drawn from a study of T-cell memory formation after mild COVID-19. General study findings and limits: Mainly CM and EM harbored the contracting CD4+ clones; mainly EMRA harbored the CD8+ ones.

This clonotype was counted between two and nine times. Its antigen is not identified. The CDR3 is 15 amino acids. V was clipped by 8 bases and J by 2 bases; unmatched bases: 10. From germline, CDR1 is MGHRA and CDR2 YSYEKL. MiXCR was run by TCRdb on the 5' RACE reads, yielding one entry per CDR3 protein. Here the sample spans about 58,000 distinct CDR3 sequences, 28% being singletons. The gene calls are TRBV4-1 and TRBJ2-7; TRBD1 agrees at 9 bases. The source material was PBMCs or a T cell subset sorted from them (not recorded which). The receptor comes from a man aged 18 to 30 who had mild COVID-19 (a few samples of this study predate the infection). Cell type and time point are not known. In DNA, the CDR3 is TGCGCCAGCTCTAACCGGGACAGGGCACCCTACGAGCAGTACGTC. This encodes CASSNRDRAPYEQYV.